This T cell receptor (beta chain) is from a study of blood T cell repertoires in COVID-19. Deletions cut 6 bases from V and 10 bases from J, with 10 bases between. The CDR3 sequence is 12 residues long. The germline CDR1 and CDR2 sequences are MNHEY and SMNVEV (reference sequence). This clone was observed at least ten times. TCRdb's copy holds only in-frame clones and misses some; the assay was immunoSEQ multiplex PCR. Of about 52,000 clones in the sample, more than 80% were seen once. Sequenced: peripheral blood. The origin of this receptor is a human donor in a cohort sampled during active COVID-19. The chain has TRBV27 and TRBJ1-6; D is perhaps TRBD1 (6 bases). The CDR3 loop is CASRNRVSPLHF. In DNA form, the CDR3 reads TGTGCCAGCAGAAACAGGGTCTCACCCCTCCACTTT.